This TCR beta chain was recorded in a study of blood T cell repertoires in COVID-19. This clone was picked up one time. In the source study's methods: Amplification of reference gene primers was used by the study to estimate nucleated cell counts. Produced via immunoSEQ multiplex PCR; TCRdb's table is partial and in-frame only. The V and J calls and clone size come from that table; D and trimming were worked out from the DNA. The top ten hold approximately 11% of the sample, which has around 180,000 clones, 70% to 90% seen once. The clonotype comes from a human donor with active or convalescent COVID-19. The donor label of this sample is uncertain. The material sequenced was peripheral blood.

The CDR3 coding sequence is TGTGCCAGCAGTGAGATCGGACAGACTAAGGGGACTGAAGCTTTCTTT. It codes for CASSEIGQTKGTEAFF. J is TRBJ1-1 and V is TRBV25-1; tentative D call: TRBD1 (6 bases). V was clipped by 3 bases and J by 5 bases, with 19 bases between them. The CDR3 sequence is 16 residues long. Per the germline V gene, CDR1 is MGHDK and CDR2 is SYGVNS.